What follows describes a single T cell receptor (beta chain). As yet, its antigen is unknown. These data are taken from a study of T cell responses to AZD1222 COVID-19 vaccine. General observations from the study: A reported finding is that nearly half of spike-specific TCRs target unmutated variant regions. Researchers report vaccine-associated CD4 TCRs spanning spike, with dominance at 160-218 and 743-854. Baseline seropositives among AZD1222 recipients totaled only six or seven. Only after the peak T cell response were repertoires sampled.

The CDR3 covers 13 residues. With 5 bases clipped from V and 8 bases from J, the junction kept 9 bases outside the gene matches. Germline-derived CDR1 and CDR2 are SQVTM and ANQGSEA. Measured with immunoSEQ multiplex PCR; TCRdb has only the in-frame clones, and not every one. There are about 86,000 clones in the sample; approximately 80% occur only once, and more than 20% lies in the top ten. The gene calls are TRBV29-1 and TRBJ1-2, with 9 positions matching TRBD1. The sample here was peripheral blood, taken on day 0 of AZD1222 vaccination. This sequence originates from an adult in good health. The CDR3 sequence is CSVLTGGRQGYTF. CDR3 DNA: TGCAGCGTTCTGACAGGGGGACGGCAGGGCTACACCTTC.